These 15 T cell receptor beta chains share one sample of origin, sequenced in a study of T cell responses to AZD1222 COVID-19 vaccine. Assay: immunoSEQ multiplex PCR; the TCRdb copy retains only in-frame clones and omits some. In the table there are 70,000 to 95,000 clones, over 75% of which are singletons. The input for sequencing was peripheral blood, taken 28 days after the second AZD1222 dose. The receptors stem from an adult who received the AZD1222 COVID-19 vaccine.

The chain employs TRBV6-6 and TRBJ1-6; 7 bases are a match to TRBD1. Germline loops: CDR1 MNHNY, CDR2 SVGAGI (reference sequence). This CDR3 spans 15 amino acids. Trimming removed 3 bases from V and 9 bases from J; junction bases left unmatched: 8. CDR3 loop: CASSYFAQGSSPLHF. CDR3 in DNA: TGTGCCAGCAGTTATTTTGCACAGGGGAGTTCACCCCTCCACTTT.

The chain has TRBV6-5 and TRBJ2-7; D is unresolved. Germline V CDR1 and CDR2: MNHEY, SVGAGI. V lost 0 bases and J lost 13, with 19 bases in between. This CDR3 comprises 14 residues. CDR3 sequence (DNA): TGTGCCAGCAGTTACTCGAGGAACAGAGGAATCTTTTACTTC. Protein sequence: CASSYSRNRGIFYF.

The chain combines TRBV20-1 with TRBJ1-1; D unresolved. Germline V gene lookup returns CDR1 DFQATT and CDR2 SNEGSKA (reference sequence). Trimming left V 6 bases short and J 10 bases short, with 12 bases between. The CDR3 consists of 10 residues. CDR3: CSALSGGAFF. Written as DNA, the CDR3 is TGCAGTGCCCTTAGCGGCGGAGCTTTCTTT.

The J gene is TRBJ2-7, the V gene TRBV12-3 or TRBV12-4, with TRBD1 matching over 8 bases. Trimming took 8 bases from V and 4 from J; bases not matched to a gene: 7. The CDR3 length is 13 residues. Here the CDR3 DNA reads TGTGCCAGCCGAGGACAGGGTCCGTACGAGCAGTACTTC. Translating it yields CASRGQGPYEQYF.

The J gene is TRBJ1-5, the V gene TRBV5-5, with D unclear. Trimming removed 2 bases from V and 6 bases from J, with 12 bases in between. Germline-derived CDR1 and CDR2 are SGHKS and YYEKEE (reference sequence). This CDR3 spans 14 amino acids. In nucleotides, the CDR3 is TGTGCCAGCAGCTTCGAGTGGAACCCTCAGCCCCAGCATTTT. Encoded protein: CASSFEWNPQPQHF. Full variable domain (missing parts from reference TRBV5-5 and TRBJ1-5): DAGVTQSPTHLIKTRGQQVTLRCSPISGHKSVSWYQQVLGQGPQFIFQYYEKEERGRGNFPDRFSARQFPNYSSELNVNALLLGDSALYLCASSFEWNPQPQHFGDGTRLSIL.

The chain's CDR3 is CASSIGRIEAFF. Written as DNA, the CDR3 is TGTGCCAGTAGTATAGGGAGGATTGAAGCTTTCTTT. The chain joins TRBV19 to TRBJ1-1; no definite D call. The V gene's germline CDR1 is LNHDA and CDR2 SQIVND (reference sequence). There are 12 residues in the CDR3. V lost 1 base and J 7 bases, leaving 7 bases between the germline ends.

The V gene is TRBV4-3, the J gene TRBJ2-5; unclear D gene. Germline V gene data show CDR1 as LGHNA and CDR2 as YSLEER. The CDR3 has 13 amino acids. Trimming took 3 bases from V and 1 from J, leaving 6 bases between them. The DNA of the CDR3 is TGCGCCAGCAGCCACCAGCGCCAAGAGACCCAGTACTTC. Amino acids: CASSHQRQETQYF.

The sample holds a few counts of this clone. The chain employs TRBV11-2 and TRBJ1-2; no definite D call. Germline V CDR1 and CDR2: SGHAT, FQNNGV. The CDR3 is made up of 14 amino acids. V lost 0 bases to trimming and J lost 1 base, with 6 bases between them. CDR3 sequence (DNA): TGTGCCAGCAGCTTAGATGTCGGTAACTATGGCTACACCTTC. It specifies CASSLDVGNYGYTF.

The chain is built from TRBV3-1 (or the pseudogene TRBV3-2) and TRBJ2-1, with 7 bases identical to TRBD2. The CDR3 contains 18 residues. Germline assignment: CDR1 LGHDT and CDR2 YNNKEL (reference sequence). Unmatched junction bases numbered 13, after V lost 1 base and J lost 4 bases. The CDR3 sequence: CASSQALGGGPWYNEQFF. The DNA of the CDR3 is TGTGCCAGCAGCCAAGCCCTGGGGGGAGGGCCCTGGTACAATGAGCAGTTCTTC.

This sequence joins TRBV4-2 and TRBJ2-3; TRBD2 aligns across 7 bases. The V and J ends lost 8 bases and 4 bases, in that order; junction bases with no gene match: 12. The CDR3 consists of 15 residues. Germline V gives CDR1 LGHNA, CDR2 YNFKEQ. CDR3 bases: TGTGCCAGCCGAAGGAGCGGGGCCTTCCCAGATACGCAGTATTTT. It codes for CASRRSGAFPDTQYF.

This chain links TRBV2 with TRBJ2-4; D remains ambiguous. This CDR3 region has 14 residues. The germline gives CDR1 SNHLY, CDR2 FYNNEI. V lost 3 bases, J lost 11 bases, and 17 bases lay in between. The CDR3 DNA follows: TGTGCCAGCAGTGATCCTCGGCTTCGGTTCGTTCAGTACTTC. Residues: CASSDPRLRFVQYF.

The chain has TRBV7-8 and TRBJ1-6, with D possibly being TRBD1 (6 bases). The CDR3 is 18 amino acids. The germline V gene has CDR1 SGHVS and CDR2 FQNEAQ. Trimming took off 2 bases at V and 9 bases at J, with 23 bases between the two ends. This CDR3 reads CASSLSGGGPLGASPLHF. The CDR3 nucleotides are TGTGCCAGCAGCTTAAGTGGAGGGGGACCCCTGGGTGCTTCACCCCTCCACTTT.

This chain joins TRBV7-2 and TRBJ1-3; D unclear. V lost 0 bases to trimming and J lost 0 bases, with 12 bases between them. Germline CDR1 SGHTA, CDR2 FQGNSA. The CDR3 has 17 amino acids. CDR3 amino acids: CASSLAAAGSSGNTIYF. The CDR3, as DNA: TGTGCCAGCAGCTTAGCGGCGGCCGGTAGCTCTGGAAACACCATATATTTT.

The chain has TRBV25-1 and TRBJ1-1; D not certain. This CDR3 contains 12 residues. The germline V gene encodes CDR1 MGHDK and CDR2 SYGVNS. Trimming removed 5 bases from V and 1 base from J, with 5 bases in between. CDR3 DNA sequence: TGTGCCAGCAGTTCGAGGAACACTGAAGCTTTCTTT. Amino acids: CASSSRNTEAFF. Supplemented by reference TRBV25-1 and TRBJ1-1, the full variable domain reads EADIYQTPRYLVIGTGKKITLECSQTMGHDKMYWYQQDPGMELHLIHYSYGVNSTEKGDLSSESTVSRIRTEHFPLTLESARPSHTSQYLCASSSRNTEAFFGQGTRLTVV.

This clone has only one observation. The chain links TRBV5-1 to TRBJ1-6; D possibly corresponds to TRBD1 (6 bases). Germline V gives CDR1 SGHRS, CDR2 YFSETQ. The length of the CDR3 is 16 residues. Trimming removed 2 bases from V and 8 bases from J, with 17 bases in between. The chain's CDR3 is CASSFSRPGVDSPLHF. CDR3 DNA sequence: TGCGCCAGCAGCTTTTCAAGACCAGGGGTGGATTCACCCCTCCACTTT.